These 16 T cell receptor beta chains were sequenced from one sample in a study of T cell responses to AZD1222 COVID-19 vaccine. The table came from immunoSEQ multiplex PCR; TCRdb's copy has only in-frame clones and leaves some out. The table has under 100,000 clones, over 75% seen once. Source: peripheral blood, taken 28 days after the second AZD1222 dose. The origin of the receptors is an adult who received the AZD1222 COVID-19 vaccine.

The rearrangement joins TRBV6-5 to TRBJ1-5; possible D gene TRBD1, 6 bases. The CDR3 length is 15 residues. Trimming took 5 bases from V and 3 from J, leaving 14 bases between them. Germline CDR1 MNHEY, CDR2 SVGAGI. In DNA form, the CDR3 reads TGTGCCAGCAGTCCCTTGATGGGACACAATCAGCCCCAGCATTTT. Translated: CASSPLMGHNQPQHF.

V usage is TRBV4-3 and J usage is TRBJ1-2; the D is unclear. This CDR3 contains 16 residues. The germline gives CDR1 LGHNA, CDR2 YSLEER. The ends were cut back, 0 bases at V and 4 bases at J, with 15 bases in the middle. CDR3 nucleotides: TGCGCCAGCAGCCAAGAGGCCCAGATTCGTGCCTATGGCTACACCTTC. Translated: CASSQEAQIRAYGYTF.

Only a few counts were recorded for this clone. V usage is TRBV6-2 or TRBV6-3 and J usage is TRBJ2-7; 8 bases agree with TRBD2. Germline CDR1 is MNHEY and CDR2 is SVGEGT. Losses at the gene ends were 6 bases for V and 2 bases for J; bases not matched to a gene: 6. This CDR3 contains 14 residues. The CDR3 DNA reads as TGTGCCAGCAGCGGACTAGCCCCTACCTACGAGCAGTACGTC. Its translation is CASSGLAPTYEQYV.

The chain has TRBV12-3 or TRBV12-4 and TRBJ1-4; no clear D. V was clipped by 7 bases and J by 11 bases, with 17 bases between them. The length of the CDR3 is 13 residues. CDR3 amino acids: CASTLAGSGKLFF. DNA for the CDR3: TGTGCCAGCACGTTAGCTGGTTCGGGGAAACTGTTTTTT.

V gene TRBV9 combines with J gene TRBJ1-2, with D possibly matching TRBD1 (5 bases). The germline V and J ends were trimmed by 3 bases and 5 bases, with 17 bases remaining between them. The CDR3 runs to 15 residues. In germline, CDR1 is SGDLS, CDR2 YYNGEE. CDR3 DNA sequence: TGTGCCAGCAGCGCTTCTGGAGACAGAACATATGGCTACACCTTC. This gives the protein CASSASGDRTYGYTF.

The rearrangement uses TRBV29-1 and TRBJ2-1; 13 bases fit TRBD2. In germline, CDR1 is SQVTM, CDR2 ANQGSEA. The CDR3 totals 18 residues. Losses at the gene ends were 8 bases for V and 0 bases for J; bases not matched to a gene: 13. CDR3 nucleotide sequence: TGCAGCCTCTTCCGGACTAGCGGGGGTCGTGGCTCCTACAATGAGCAGTTCTTC. Translation: CSLFRTSGGRGSYNEQFF.

The gene calls are TRBV6-1 and TRBJ2-3, with D unclear. Trimming took 1 base from V and 5 from J, leaving 4 bases between them. Germline V gives CDR1 MNHNS, CDR2 SASEGT. The CDR3 contains 12 residues. CDR3 region: CASSEVRDTQYF. The CDR3 nucleotides are TGTGCCAGCAGTGAAGTCAGAGATACGCAGTATTTT.

The V call is TRBV24-1, the J call TRBJ1-4, with 9 bases aligning to TRBD1. Germline V gene data show CDR1 as KGHDR and CDR2 as SFDVKD. This CDR3 has 15 residues. With 5 bases clipped from V and 8 bases from J, the junction kept 8 bases outside the gene matches. For the CDR3, the DNA is TGTGCCACCAGTGCACCGGGACAGGGTGCAGAAAAACTGTTTTTT. This gives the protein CATSAPGQGAEKLFF.

The genes are TRBV6-5 and TRBJ1-4, with D tentatively TRBD1 (6 bases). The V end lost 0 bases, the J end lost 8 bases, and 13 bases lay between the germline ends. Germline CDR1 is MNHEY and CDR2 is SVGAGI. The CDR3 consists of 15 residues. The CDR3 coding sequence is TGTGCCAGCAGTTACTCCCCGGGACAAGGGGAAAAACTGTTTTTT. Its protein product is CASSYSPGQGEKLFF.

J is TRBJ2-7 and V is TRBV7-9; D unclear. Germline CDR1 SEHNR, CDR2 FQNEAQ (reference sequence). CDR3 size: 12 residues. V was shortened by 1 base and J by 4 bases, with 5 bases between the two germline ends. The CDR3 loop is CASSLDTYEQYF. CDR3 DNA: TGTGCCAGCAGCTTAGATACATACGAGCAGTACTTC.

The chain joins TRBV19 to TRBJ2-7; no definite D call. This CDR3 is 11 amino acids long. The germline CDR1 and CDR2 sequences are LNHDA and SQIVND (reference sequence). The V end was cut by 9 bases, the J end by 4 bases, with 10 bases between. CDR3 amino acids: CASGREYEQYF. CDR3 DNA: TGTGCCAGCGGGCGCGAGTACGAGCAGTACTTC.

The V gene is TRBV9, the J gene TRBJ2-5; D remains unclear. This CDR3 contains 13 residues. Germline CDR1 SGDLS, CDR2 YYNGEE. The ends were cut back, 1 base at V and 5 bases at J, with 9 bases in the middle. CDR3 nucleotide sequence: TGTGCCAGCAGCGTATTCGAGGCCGAGACCCAGTACTTC. Amino acid sequence: CASSVFEAETQYF.

The chain employs TRBV4-2 and TRBJ1-1; 9 nucleotides match TRBD1. Germline CDR1 is LGHNA and CDR2 is YNFKEQ. Trimming removed 0 bases from V and 0 bases from J; junction bases left unmatched: 8. This CDR3 region has 18 residues. The CDR3 sequence is CASSQDLGQGGMNTEAFF. The CDR3 coding sequence is TGTGCCAGCAGCCAAGATCTGGGACAGGGAGGTATGAACACTGAAGCTTTCTTT.

The gene calls are TRBV12-3 or TRBV12-4 and TRBJ2-3; no clear D gene. V lost 4 bases to trimming and J lost 4 bases, with 6 bases between them. This CDR3 contains 12 residues. CDR3 in amino acids: CASSSLADTQYF. CDR3 nucleotides: TGTGCCAGCAGTTCATTGGCAGATACGCAGTATTTT.

The gene calls are TRBV27 and TRBJ2-1; 9 bases fit TRBD2. V trimming: 5 bases; J trimming: 6 bases; junction bases outside the gene matches: 14. Germline V CDR1 and CDR2: MNHEY, SMNVEV (reference sequence). CDR3 length: 17 residues. For the CDR3, the DNA is TGTGCCAGCAGTCGGGGAGCGGGGGGCCGCATTATCAATGAGCAGTTCTTC. It translates to CASSRGAGGRIINEQFF.

Here the CDR3 reads CATKGTAYSNQPQHF. The CDR3 nucleotides are TGTGCCACCAAGGGGACAGCGTATAGCAATCAGCCCCAGCATTTT. The chain combines TRBV19 with TRBJ1-5, with 7 bases aligning to TRBD1. Germline V CDR1 and CDR2: LNHDA, SQIVND (reference sequence). Trimming cost V 10 bases and J 0 bases; bases outside gene matches: 9. The CDR3 totals 15 residues.